Below are 25 T cell receptor beta chains sequenced from a single sample in a study of T cell repertoires in cytomegalovirus infection. TCRdb fed the reads into MiXCR, producing one record per CDR3 protein. The sample includes around 740,000 distinct CDR3 sequences, 35% of them seen just once. The sequenced material came from PBMCs. All receptors come from a human donor in good health (CMV status not recorded). Some clones in this sample may be carry-over from other donors' samples.

This clonotype was found many times. The chain links TRBV7-6 to TRBJ2-2, with 8 bases aligning to TRBD1. CDR1 is SGHVS, CDR2 FNYEAQ, per germline. This CDR3 has 16 amino acids. After removal of 5 bases from V and 2 bases from J, the junction contained 7 bases not matched to a gene. The CDR3 loop is CASSGTGAHNTGELFF. CDR3 DNA: TGTGCCAGCAGCGGGACAGGCGCACACAACACCGGGGAGCTGTTTTTT.

This clonotype was seen more than once but under ten times. This chain links TRBV7-9 with TRBJ2-7; TRBD1 agrees at 7 bases. This CDR3 region has 12 residues. The germline CDR1 and CDR2 sequences are SEHNR and FQNEAQ (reference sequence). J was trimmed by 6 bases and V by 4 bases; bases with no gene match: 3. The CDR3 nucleotides read TGTGCCAGCAGCTGGGGACAGTCCGAGCAGTACTTC. Amino acids: CASSWGQSEQYF.

This clonotype showed up just a few times. The chain is built from TRBV6-5 and TRBJ1-1, with D hard to call. Trimming cost V 2 bases and J 1 base, with 14 bases left between them. The germline CDR1 and CDR2 sequences are MNHEY and SVGAGI. CDR3 length equals 16 residues. CDR3 in DNA: TGTGCCAGCAGTTACGGGAGAGGAACACCGAACACTGAAGCTTTCTTT. It specifies CASSYGRGTPNTEAFF.

Concerning this clonotype itself: This CDR3 is missing its conserved last phenylalanine or tryptophan, likely due to a read error. Because the CDR3's place on the DNA is in doubt, the DNA is left out and the CDR3 is given as listed by TCRdb. The rearrangement joins TRBV2 to TRBJ2-3; the table gives TRBD1 as D, unverified against the DNA. The CDR3 is 15 amino acids long, termini counted. CDR1 and CDR2 (germline): SNHLY, FYNNEI. The CDR3 loop is CAISQYMGFTDTHYL.

In this sample, this clonotype turned up a few times. V and J are TRBV7-8 and TRBJ1-1; perhaps TRBD1 as D (5 bases). In germline, CDR1 is SGHVS, CDR2 FQNEAQ. The CDR3 is 14 amino acids. V gave up 0 bases and J gave up 9 bases, with 14 bases separating them. The CDR3 DNA reads as TGTGCCAGCAGCTTAGCGAGGGGACCAGCACAAGCTTTCTTT. Its translation is CASSLARGPAQAFF.

This clonotype was observed a few times. V and J are TRBV6-6 and TRBJ2-7; 8 bases align to TRBD1. Germline CDR1 is MNHNY and CDR2 is SVGAGI (reference sequence). The V and J ends lost 6 bases and 4 bases, in that order; junction bases with no gene match: 8. The CDR3 consists of 14 residues. The CDR3 sequence: CASSLTDRGYEQYF. The CDR3, as DNA: TGTGCCAGCAGCTTAACCGACAGGGGATACGAGCAGTACTTC.

This sequence joins TRBV4-1 and TRBJ2-2; D remains ambiguous. Germline V gene lookup returns CDR1 MGHRA and CDR2 YSYEKL. This CDR3 has 14 amino acids. V was clipped by 3 bases and J by 7 bases, with 12 bases between them. The CDR3 loop is CASSHTQYGGELFF. The CDR3 DNA reads as TGCGCCAGCAGCCACACCCAGTACGGCGGGGAGCTGTTTTTT.

This chain links TRBV7-2 with TRBJ2-6, with 7 bases that match TRBD1. The V segment lost 3 bases and the J segment 2 bases; nucleotides outside the gene matches: 13. CDR1 and CDR2 (germline): SGHTA, FQGNSA. This CDR3 has 19 amino acids. This CDR3 is CASSLGRGQGGTGANVLTF. The CDR3, as DNA: TGTGCCAGCAGCTTGGGCCGAGGACAAGGGGGCACTGGGGCCAACGTCCTGACTTTC.

A few counts support this clonotype. One end of the junction does not line up with germline, which may come from a read error. The chain couples TRBV7-7 to TRBJ2-7, with TRBD1 identical over 9 bases. The CDR3 spans 15 residues. Germline lookup yields CDR1 SSHAT and CDR2 FNYEAQ (reference sequence). CDR3 nucleotide sequence: TGTGCTAGCAGCCCCCACCAGACAGGGGGAGCCGAGCAGTACTTC. This sequence encodes CASSPHQTGGAEQYF. Using reference TRBV7-7 and TRBJ2-7 for the parts outside the CDR3, the full variable domain is GAGVSQSPRYKVTKRGQDVTLRCDPISSHATLYWYQQALGQGPEFLTYFNYEAQPDKSGLPSDRFSAERPEGSISTLTIQRTEQRDSAMYRCASSPHQTGGAEQYFGPGTRLTVT.

This sequence joins TRBV6-1 and TRBJ1-2; D not resolved. This CDR3 has 11 residues. The germline CDR1 and CDR2 sequences are MNHNS and SASEGT. V lost 7 bases and J lost 0, with 3 bases in between. Here the CDR3 reads CASTPNYGYTF. The CDR3 coding sequence is TGTGCCAGCACTCCTAACTATGGCTACACCTTC.

This chain joins TRBV7-2 and TRBJ1-4; tentatively, D is TRBD1 (6 bases). V was shortened by 4 bases and J by 3 bases, with 12 bases between the two germline ends. The CDR3 is made up of 15 amino acids. Germline CDR1 and CDR2: SGHTA and FQGNSA. The CDR3 DNA sequence: TGTGCCAGCAGCTATACAGGGAGGGCTAATGAAAAACTGTTTTTT. It translates to CASSYTGRANEKLFF.

This CDR3 is CASSYRERMVSYGYTF. DNA for the CDR3: TGTGCCAGCAGCTACAGGGAGCGGATGGTTAGTTATGGCTACACCTTC. The chain is built from TRBV7-2 and TRBJ1-2, with a possible D match to TRBD1 (6 bases). V was shortened by 4 bases and J by 5 bases, with 20 bases between the two germline ends. The CDR3 spans 16 residues. Germline V gene sequence: CDR1 SGHTA, CDR2 FQGNSA.

The chain recombines TRBV10-3 with TRBJ2-1; D remains ambiguous. Trimming stripped 0 bases from V and 5 bases from J, with 2 bases between. The CDR3 covers 12 residues. Per germline, CDR1 ENHRY and CDR2 SYGVKD. Here the CDR3 reads CAISESHNEQFF. The CDR3 DNA reads as TGTGCCATCAGTGAGTCCCACAATGAGCAGTTCTTC.

The gene calls are TRBV7-9 and TRBJ1-6; 8 bases match TRBD1. The V segment lost 1 base and the J segment 9 bases; nucleotides outside the gene matches: 8. The CDR3 runs to 16 residues. Germline assignment: CDR1 SEHNR and CDR2 FQNEAQ (reference sequence). The DNA for the CDR3 is TGTGCCAGCAGCTTAGAATTTGGACAGGGAGTTTCACCCCTCCACTTT. As protein: CASSLEFGQGVSPLHF.

As regards this clonotype: One end of the junction fails to match germline, which may point to a read error. The chain uses TRBV2 and TRBJ1-3; D is perhaps TRBD1 (6 bases). This CDR3 contains 15 residues. Per the germline V gene, CDR1 is SNHLY and CDR2 is FYNNEI. CDR3 protein: CASSADRKVGNTISF. The CDR3 region has the DNA TGTGCCAGCAGCGCGGACAGAAAGGTTGGAAACACCATATCTTTT.

This clonotype was seen a handful of times. The chain couples TRBV24-1 to TRBJ1-1; the D gene is possibly TRBD1 (5 bases). V lost 7 bases and J lost 6, with 14 bases in between. The CDR3 contains 13 residues. Per germline, CDR1 KGHDR and CDR2 SFDVKD. CDR3 sequence reads: CATRGGATAEAFF. The CDR3 DNA reads TGTGCCACCAGAGGAGGGGCAACGGCTGAAGCTTTCTTT.

This clonotype was seen many times. The V call is TRBV11-2, the J call TRBJ2-3; 12 nucleotides line up with TRBD2. Germline V CDR1 and CDR2: SGHAT, FQNNGV. The CDR3 has 15 residues. J was trimmed by 4 bases and V by 4 bases; bases with no gene match: 3. The CDR3 DNA is TGTGCCAGCAGCTCTCTAGCGGGGGGGCCAGATACGCAGTATTTT. It translates to CASSSLAGGPDTQYF.

This clonotype has just a few counts. The J gene is TRBJ2-3, the V gene TRBV12-3 or TRBV12-4, with 11 bases lining up with TRBD2. The V and J ends lost 8 bases and 2 bases, in that order; junction bases with no gene match: 12. The CDR3 sequence is 17 residues long. CDR3 sequence reads: CASGYAGTSGSTDTQYF. The CDR3 coding sequence is TGTGCCAGCGGCTATGCCGGGACTAGCGGATCCACAGATACGCAGTATTTT.

The CDR3, as DNA: TGTGCCAGCAGCCAAAAACCCCTCGGAGATACGCAGTATTTT. It yields the protein CASSQKPLGDTQYF. The chain joins TRBV3-1 to TRBJ2-3; D not certain. This CDR3 is 14 amino acids long. The germline V and J ends were trimmed by 2 bases and 5 bases, with 11 bases remaining between them. CDR1 is LGHDT and CDR2 is YNNKEL in the germline V gene (reference sequence).

V is TRBV7-8 and J is TRBJ1-5, with D unresolved. The CDR3 has 16 amino acids. V lost 11 bases, J lost 0 bases, and 20 bases lay in between. Germline CDR1 is SGHVS and CDR2 is FQNEAQ. The CDR3 DNA sequence: TGTGCCTGGAGCTTAGGTCTGGGATTTAGCAATCAGCCCCAGCATTTT. Translated, it gives CAWSLGLGFSNQPQHF.

The J gene is TRBJ2-6, the V gene TRBV20-1; the D call may be TRBD1 or TRBD2 (6 bases each). The CDR3 extends over 17 amino acids. CDR1 is DFQATT, CDR2 SNEGSKA, per germline (reference sequence). The V and J ends lost 0 bases and 0 bases respectively, with 12 bases between them. In nucleotides, the CDR3 is TGCAGTGCTAGAGAGGGGGGACATGCCTCTGGGGCCAACGTCCTGACTTTC. Amino acids: CSAREGGHASGANVLTF.

This clonotype was seen only a few times. The chain is built from TRBV27 and TRBJ1-1, with D perhaps matching TRBD1 (5 bases). Trimming stripped 6 bases from V and 0 bases from J, with 8 bases between. This CDR3 has 13 amino acids. CDR1 is MNHEY and CDR2 is SMNVEV in the germline V gene (reference sequence). DNA of the CDR3: TGTGCCAGCAGGACGACAGTGAACACTGAAGCTTTCTTT. It is translated as CASRTTVNTEAFF.

This clonotype showed up just a few times. V and J are TRBV19 and TRBJ2-3; D not resolved. The CDR3 contains 13 residues. V dropped 5 bases and J dropped 4 bases, with 10 bases sitting between them. Germline CDR1 and CDR2: LNHDA and SQIVND (reference sequence). CDR3 nucleotides: TGTGCCAGTAGTCCCCGCCCGTCAGATACGCAGTATTTT. Its translation is CASSPRPSDTQYF.

The chain recombines TRBV7-2 with TRBJ1-6; D is uncertain. Trimming took 5 bases from V and 5 from J, leaving 16 bases between them. This CDR3 comprises 16 residues. Germline-derived CDR1 and CDR2 are SGHTA and FQGNSA. The CDR3, as DNA: TGTGCCAGCAGCCCCCGCCAGGCCCTAAATAATTCACCCCTCCACTTT. This encodes CASSPRQALNNSPLHF.

Points on this clonotype: One end of the junction varies from germline; a read error may be responsible. The chain links TRBV5-1 to TRBJ1-5; maybe TRBD1 (6 bases). CDR1 is SGHRS and CDR2 is YFSETQ in the germline V gene. CDR3 length equals 14 residues. CDR3 residues: CASSLQGVGQPEHF. The CDR3 DNA follows: TGCGCCAGCAGTTTACAGGGAGTAGGTCAGCCCGAGCATTTT.